This T cell receptor beta chain was profiled in a study of cytomegalovirus exposure and HLA in healthy donors. Study-wide context: 81% of 350 to 400 genotyped donors fell in the Caucasian-associated ancestry cluster. Study-level findings and limits: A few CMV-associated chains proved CMV antigen-specific in vitro. Excluded: some indistinguishable V segments such as TRBV6-2 and TRBV6-3. The study put 150 or so TCR beta chains on its list as cytomegalovirus-associated.

Use of 60 Vbeta and 13 Jbeta primers characterized the PCR. Here immunoSEQ multiplex PCR was the method, and the copy in TCRdb shows in-frame clones only, minus some. The sample lists around 170,000 clones; around 82% were seen once. Germline V lookup: CDR1 SGHNT, CDR2 YYREEE (reference sequence). This CDR3 contains 16 residues. After removal of 1 base from V and 1 base from J, the junction contained 5 bases not matched to a gene. In regard to this clone: Its matching antigen is unknown.

V is TRBV5-4 and J is TRBJ2-1; 7 bases agree with TRBD2. The TCR comes from a boy between 2 and 10 years old in good health and CMV-seronegative. Sequencing was carried out using PBMCs. As DNA, the CDR3 is TGTGCCAGCAGCTTGTTGGCGGGAGTATCCTACAATGAGCAGTTCTTC. Amino acid sequence: CASSLLAGVSYNEQFF.